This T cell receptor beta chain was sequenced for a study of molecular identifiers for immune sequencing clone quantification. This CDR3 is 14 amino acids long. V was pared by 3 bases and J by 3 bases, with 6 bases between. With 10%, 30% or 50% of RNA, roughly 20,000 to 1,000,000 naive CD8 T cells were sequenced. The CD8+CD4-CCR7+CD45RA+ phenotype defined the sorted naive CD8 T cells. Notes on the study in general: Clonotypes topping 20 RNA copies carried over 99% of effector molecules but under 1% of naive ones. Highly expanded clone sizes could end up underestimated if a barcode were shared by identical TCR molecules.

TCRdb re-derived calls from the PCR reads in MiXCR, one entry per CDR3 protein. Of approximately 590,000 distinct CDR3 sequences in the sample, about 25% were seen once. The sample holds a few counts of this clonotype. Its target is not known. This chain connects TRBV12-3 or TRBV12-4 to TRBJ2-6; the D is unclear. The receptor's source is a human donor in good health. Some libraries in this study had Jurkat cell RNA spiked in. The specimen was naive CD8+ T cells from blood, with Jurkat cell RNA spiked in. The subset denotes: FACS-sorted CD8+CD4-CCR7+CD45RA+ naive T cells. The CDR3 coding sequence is TGTGCCAGCAGTTTTCCAAGTGGGGCCAACGTCCTGACTTTC. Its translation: CASSFPSGANVLTF.